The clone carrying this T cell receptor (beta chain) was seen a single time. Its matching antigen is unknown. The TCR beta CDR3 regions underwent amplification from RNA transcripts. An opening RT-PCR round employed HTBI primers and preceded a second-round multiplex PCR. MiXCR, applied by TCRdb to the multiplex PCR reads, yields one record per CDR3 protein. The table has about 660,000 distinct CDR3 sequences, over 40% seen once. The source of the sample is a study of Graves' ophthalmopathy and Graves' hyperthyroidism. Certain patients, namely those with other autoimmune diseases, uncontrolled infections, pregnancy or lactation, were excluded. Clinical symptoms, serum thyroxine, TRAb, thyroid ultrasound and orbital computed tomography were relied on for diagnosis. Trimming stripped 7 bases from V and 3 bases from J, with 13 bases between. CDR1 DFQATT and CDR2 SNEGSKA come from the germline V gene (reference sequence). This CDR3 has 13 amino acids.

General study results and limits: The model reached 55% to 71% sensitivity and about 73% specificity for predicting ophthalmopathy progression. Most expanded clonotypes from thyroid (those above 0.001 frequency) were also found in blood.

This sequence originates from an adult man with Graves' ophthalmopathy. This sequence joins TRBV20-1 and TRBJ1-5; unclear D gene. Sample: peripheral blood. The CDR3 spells CSDVGLNNQPQHF. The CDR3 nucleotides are TGCAGTGATGTAGGGCTGAACAATCAGCCCCAGCATTTT.